The subject of this entry is one T cell receptor (beta chain). The antigen is undetermined. V lost 4 bases and J lost 4; bases outside the gene matches: 2. The CDR3 contains 16 residues. Germline lookup yields CDR1 SGHTA and CDR2 FQGTGA. This entry is derived from a study of Ad26.COV2.S vaccination and SARS-CoV-2 variants. Notes on the study in general: After vaccination, reports described spike-specific CD8+ and CD4+ T cell responses as showing substantial breadth.

Some clones are missing from TCRdb's copy, which holds only in-frame ones; the method was immunoSEQ multiplex PCR. The data show about 98,000 clones, with roughly 75% seen just once and 17% held by the top ten. The receptor's source is a human donor who had recovered from COVID-19. The rearrangement joins TRBV7-3 to TRBJ2-2, with 14 positions matching TRBD2. The sample was peripheral blood, taken after recovery from COVID-19. CDR3 loop: CASSSGTSGGTGELFF. The CDR3 DNA is TGTGCCAGCAGCTCGGGGACTAGCGGGGGCACCGGGGAGCTGTTTTTT. Full variable domain (rest looked up from reference TRBV7-3 and TRBJ2-2): GAGVSQTPSNKVTEKGKYVELRCDPISGHTALYWYRQSLGQGPEFLIYFQGTGAADDSGLPNDRFFAVRPEGSVSTLKIQRTERGDSAVYLCASSSGTSGGTGELFFGEGSRLTVL.